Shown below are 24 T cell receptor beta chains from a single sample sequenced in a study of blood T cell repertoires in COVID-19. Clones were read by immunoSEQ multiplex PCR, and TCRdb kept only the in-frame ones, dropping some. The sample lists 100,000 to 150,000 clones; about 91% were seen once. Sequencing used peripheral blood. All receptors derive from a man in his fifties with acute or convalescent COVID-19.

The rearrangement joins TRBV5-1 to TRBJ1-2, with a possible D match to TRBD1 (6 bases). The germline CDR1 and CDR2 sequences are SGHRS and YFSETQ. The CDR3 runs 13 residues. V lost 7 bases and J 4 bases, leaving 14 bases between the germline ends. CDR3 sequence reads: CASGKDSSYGYTF. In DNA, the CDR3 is TGCGCCAGCGGAAAGGACAGCTCCTATGGCTACACCTTC.

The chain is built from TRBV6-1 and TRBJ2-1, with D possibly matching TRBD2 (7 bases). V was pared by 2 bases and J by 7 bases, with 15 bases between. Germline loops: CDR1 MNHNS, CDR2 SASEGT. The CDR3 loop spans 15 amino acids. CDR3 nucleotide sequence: TGTGCCAGCAGTGAACTCGGGGGGCGGGGAAATGAGCAGTTCTTC. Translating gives CASSELGGRGNEQFF.

This chain's CDR3 is CASSLSGLMGEKLFF. The DNA of the CDR3 is TGCGCCAGCAGCTTGAGCGGCCTAATGGGGGAAAAACTGTTTTTT. The chain has TRBV5-1 and TRBJ1-4; no reliable D call. Trimming left V 1 base short and J 8 bases short, with 15 bases between. The CDR3 loop spans 15 amino acids. Germline V gene data show CDR1 as SGHRS and CDR2 as YFSETQ. Together with reference TRBV5-1 and TRBJ1-4, the CDR3 gives the full variable domain: KAGVTQTPRYLIKTRGQQVTLSCSPISGHRSVSWYQQTPGQGLQFLFEYFSETQRNKGNFPGRFSGRQFSNSRSEMNVSTLELGDSALYLCASSLSGLMGEKLFFGSGTQLSVL.

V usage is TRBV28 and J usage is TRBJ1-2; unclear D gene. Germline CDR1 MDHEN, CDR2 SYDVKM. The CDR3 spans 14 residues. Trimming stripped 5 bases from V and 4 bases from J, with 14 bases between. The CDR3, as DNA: TGTGCCAGCAGTCACCATCAGGAAACCTATGGCTACACCTTC. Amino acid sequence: CASSHHQETYGYTF.

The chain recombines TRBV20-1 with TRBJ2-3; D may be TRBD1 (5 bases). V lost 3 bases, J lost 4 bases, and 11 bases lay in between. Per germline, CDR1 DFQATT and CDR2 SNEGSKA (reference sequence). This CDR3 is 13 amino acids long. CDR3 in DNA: TGCAGTGCTAGTGTCCAAGGGGCAGATACGCAGTATTTT. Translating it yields CSASVQGADTQYF.

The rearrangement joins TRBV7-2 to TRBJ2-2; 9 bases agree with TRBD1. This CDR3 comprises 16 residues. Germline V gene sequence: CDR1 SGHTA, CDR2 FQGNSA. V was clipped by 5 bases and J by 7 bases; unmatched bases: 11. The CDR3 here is CASSRDRVIYGGELFF. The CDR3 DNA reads TGTGCCAGCAGCCGGGACAGGGTGATTTACGGCGGGGAGCTGTTTTTT.

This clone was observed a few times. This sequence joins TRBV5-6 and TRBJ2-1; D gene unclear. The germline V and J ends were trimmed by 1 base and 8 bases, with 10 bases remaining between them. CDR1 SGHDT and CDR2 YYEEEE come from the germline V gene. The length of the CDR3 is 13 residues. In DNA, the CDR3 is TGTGCCAGCAGCTTGCCCGGGTTGGATGAGCAGTTCTTC. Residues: CASSLPGLDEQFF.

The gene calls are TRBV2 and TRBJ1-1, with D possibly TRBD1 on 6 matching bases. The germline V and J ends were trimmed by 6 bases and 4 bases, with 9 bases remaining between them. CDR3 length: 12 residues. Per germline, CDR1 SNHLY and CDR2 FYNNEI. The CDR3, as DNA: TGTGCCAGCAGCTTGACAGGCACTGAAGCTTTCTTT. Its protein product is CASSLTGTEAFF.

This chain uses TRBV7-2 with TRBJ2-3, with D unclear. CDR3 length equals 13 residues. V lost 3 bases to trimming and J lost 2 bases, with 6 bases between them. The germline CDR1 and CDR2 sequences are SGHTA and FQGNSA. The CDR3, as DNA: TGTGCCAGCAGCTTTGGCCACACAGATACGCAGTATTTT. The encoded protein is CASSFGHTDTQYF.

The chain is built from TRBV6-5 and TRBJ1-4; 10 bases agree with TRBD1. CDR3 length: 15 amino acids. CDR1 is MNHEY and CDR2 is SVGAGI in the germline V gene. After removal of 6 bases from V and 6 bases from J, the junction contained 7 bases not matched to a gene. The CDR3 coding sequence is TGTGCCAGCAGCCTTTCCGGGACAGGGGATGAAAAACTGTTTTTT. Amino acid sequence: CASSLSGTGDEKLFF.

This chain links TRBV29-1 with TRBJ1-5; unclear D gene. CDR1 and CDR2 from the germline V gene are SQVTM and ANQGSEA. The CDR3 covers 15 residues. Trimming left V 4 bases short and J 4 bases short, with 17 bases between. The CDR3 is CSVAYELGRNQPQHF. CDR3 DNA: TGCAGCGTTGCGTATGAGTTAGGGAGGAATCAGCCCCAGCATTTT.

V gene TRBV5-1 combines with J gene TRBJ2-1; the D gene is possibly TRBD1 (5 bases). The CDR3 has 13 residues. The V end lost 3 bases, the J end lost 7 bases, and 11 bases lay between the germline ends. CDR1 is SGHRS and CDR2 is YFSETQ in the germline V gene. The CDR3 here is CASSSQGPNEQFF. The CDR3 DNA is TGCGCCAGCAGCTCGCAGGGCCCTAATGAGCAGTTCTTC.

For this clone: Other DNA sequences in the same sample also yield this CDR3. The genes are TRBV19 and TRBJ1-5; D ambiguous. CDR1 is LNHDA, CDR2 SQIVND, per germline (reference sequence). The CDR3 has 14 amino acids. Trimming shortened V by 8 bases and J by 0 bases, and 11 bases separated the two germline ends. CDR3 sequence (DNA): TGTGCCAGTGTCGGAGGAAATAGCAATCAGCCCCAGCATTTT. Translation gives CASVGGNSNQPQHF.

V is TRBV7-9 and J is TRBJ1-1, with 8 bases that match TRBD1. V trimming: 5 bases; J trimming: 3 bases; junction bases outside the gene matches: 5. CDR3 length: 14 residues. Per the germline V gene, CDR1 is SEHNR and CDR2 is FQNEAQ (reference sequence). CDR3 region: CASSGQGGDTEAFF. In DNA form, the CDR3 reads TGTGCCAGCAGCGGACAGGGAGGCGACACTGAAGCTTTCTTT.

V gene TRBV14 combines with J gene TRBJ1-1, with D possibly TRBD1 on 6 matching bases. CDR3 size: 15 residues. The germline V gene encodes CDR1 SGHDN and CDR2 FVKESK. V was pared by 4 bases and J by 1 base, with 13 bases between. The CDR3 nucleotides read TGTGCCAGCAGCCTTCTCGGACAGCAGAACACTGAAGCTTTCTTT. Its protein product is CASSLLGQQNTEAFF.

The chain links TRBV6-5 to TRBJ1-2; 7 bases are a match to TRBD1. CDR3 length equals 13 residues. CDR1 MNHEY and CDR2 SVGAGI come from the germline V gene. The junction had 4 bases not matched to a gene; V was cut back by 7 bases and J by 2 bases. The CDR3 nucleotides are TGTGCCAGCAAAGAGGGGGCGAACTATGGCTACACCTTC. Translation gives CASKEGANYGYTF.

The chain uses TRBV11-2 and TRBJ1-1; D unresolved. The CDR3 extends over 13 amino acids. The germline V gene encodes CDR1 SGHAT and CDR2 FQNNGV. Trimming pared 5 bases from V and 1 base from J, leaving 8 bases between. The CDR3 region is CASSLQSNTEAFF. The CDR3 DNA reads TGTGCCAGCAGCCTACAGTCGAACACTGAAGCTTTCTTT. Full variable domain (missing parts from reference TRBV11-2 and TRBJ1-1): EAGVAQSPRYKIIEKRQSVAFWCNPISGHATLYWYQQILGQGPKLLIQFQNNGVVDDSQLPKDRFSAERLKGVDSTLKIQPAKLEDSAVYLCASSLQSNTEAFFGQGTRLTVV.

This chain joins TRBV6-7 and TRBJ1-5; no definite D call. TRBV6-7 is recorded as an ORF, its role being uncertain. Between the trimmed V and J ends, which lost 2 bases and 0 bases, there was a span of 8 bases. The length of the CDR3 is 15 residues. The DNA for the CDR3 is TGTGCCAGCAGTTACACCAGTATTAGCAATCAGCCCCAGCATTTT. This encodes CASSYTSISNQPQHF.

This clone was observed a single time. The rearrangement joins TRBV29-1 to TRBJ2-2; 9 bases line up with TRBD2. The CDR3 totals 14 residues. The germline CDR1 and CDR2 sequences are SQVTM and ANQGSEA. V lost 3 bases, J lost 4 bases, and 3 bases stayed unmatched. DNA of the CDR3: TGCAGCGTTGAGCGGGAGGGCCTCACCGGGGAGCTGTTTTTT. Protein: CSVEREGLTGELFF.

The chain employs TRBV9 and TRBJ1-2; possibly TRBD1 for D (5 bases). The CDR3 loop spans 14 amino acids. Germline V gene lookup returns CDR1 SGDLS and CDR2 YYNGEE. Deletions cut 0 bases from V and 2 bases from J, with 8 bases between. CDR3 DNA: TGTGCCAGCAGCGTAGGGGGGGAAAACTATGGCTACACCTTC. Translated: CASSVGGENYGYTF.

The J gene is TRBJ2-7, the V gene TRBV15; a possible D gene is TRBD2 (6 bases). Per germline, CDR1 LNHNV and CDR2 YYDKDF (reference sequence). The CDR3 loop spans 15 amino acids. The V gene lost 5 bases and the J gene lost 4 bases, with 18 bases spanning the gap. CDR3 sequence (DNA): TGTGCCACCAGCGACGGGGCGCTGGCGGGGTACGAGCAGTACTTC. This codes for CATSDGALAGYEQYF.

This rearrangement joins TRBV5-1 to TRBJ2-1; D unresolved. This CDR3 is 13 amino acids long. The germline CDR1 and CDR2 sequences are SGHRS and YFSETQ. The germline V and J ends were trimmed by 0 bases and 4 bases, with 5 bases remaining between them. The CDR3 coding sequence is TGCGCCAGCAGCTTGGGTAGTTACAATGAGCAGTTCTTC. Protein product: CASSLGSYNEQFF.

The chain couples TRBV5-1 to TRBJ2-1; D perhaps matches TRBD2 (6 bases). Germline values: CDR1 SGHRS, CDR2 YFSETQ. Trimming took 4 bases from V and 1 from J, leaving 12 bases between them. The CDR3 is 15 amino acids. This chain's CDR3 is CASSARAGSYNEQFF. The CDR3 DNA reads TGCGCCAGCAGCGCGCGAGCGGGTTCCTACAATGAGCAGTTCTTC. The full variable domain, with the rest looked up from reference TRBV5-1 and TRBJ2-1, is KAGVTQTPRYLIKTRGQQVTLSCSPISGHRSVSWYQQTPGQGLQFLFEYFSETQRNKGNFPGRFSGRQFSNSRSEMNVSTLELGDSALYLCASSARAGSYNEQFFGPGTRLTVL.

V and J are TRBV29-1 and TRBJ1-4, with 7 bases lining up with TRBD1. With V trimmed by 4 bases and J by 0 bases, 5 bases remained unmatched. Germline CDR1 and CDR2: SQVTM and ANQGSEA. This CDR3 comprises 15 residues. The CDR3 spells CSVATGFPTNEKLFF. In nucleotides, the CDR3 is TGCAGCGTTGCGACAGGGTTCCCAACTAATGAAAAACTGTTTTTT.